The 19 T cell receptor beta chains below come from one sample, sequenced in a study of control samples from healthy donors and cancer patients. Repertoires were generated with immunoSEQ multiplex PCR, while TCRdb's copy carries only in-frame clones and drops some. The table has some 79,000 clones, 70% to 90% seen once. The sequencing sample was made of blood. The receptor source for this set is a man aged 45-65 years in good health.

The J gene is TRBJ1-1, the V gene TRBV6-2 or TRBV6-3, with D perhaps matching TRBD1 (5 bases). The V end was cut by 4 bases, the J end by 7 bases, with 25 bases between. This CDR3 is built from 17 residues. CDR1 and CDR2 (germline): MNHEY, SVGEGT. CDR3 in amino acids: CASSFTRKGREEGEAFF. The CDR3 region has the DNA TGTGCCAGCAGTTTTACACGGAAGGGCAGGGAAGAGGGTGAAGCTTTCTTT.

This clone was seen only a few times. The J gene is TRBJ2-3, the V gene TRBV9; 7 bases are shared with TRBD2. This CDR3 comprises 16 residues. Per germline, CDR1 SGDLS and CDR2 YYNGEE. Unmatched junction bases numbered 6, after V lost 0 bases and J lost 2 bases. Written as DNA, the CDR3 is TGTGCCAGCAGCGTAGATAACGGGGGGACCACAGATACGCAGTATTTT. Its translation: CASSVDNGGTTDTQYF.

CDR3: CASSQDWGANQPQHF. Here the CDR3 DNA reads TGTGCCAGCAGCCAAGATTGGGGGGCTAATCAGCCCCAGCATTTT. The rearrangement joins TRBV4-2 to TRBJ1-5; tentatively, D is TRBD1 (6 bases). The CDR3 is made up of 15 amino acids. CDR1 LGHNA and CDR2 YNFKEQ come from the germline V gene. V was shortened by 0 bases and J by 4 bases, with 10 bases between the two germline ends.

The genes are TRBV7-2 and TRBJ1-5, with D perhaps matching TRBD1 (5 bases). The CDR3 extends over 15 amino acids. V lost 2 bases and J lost 3, with 11 bases in between. Per the germline V gene, CDR1 is SGHTA and CDR2 is FQGNSA. CDR3 region: CASSLWVDINQPQHF. CDR3 sequence (DNA): TGTGCCAGCAGCTTATGGGTGGACATCAATCAGCCCCAGCATTTT.

The gene calls are TRBV10-2 and TRBJ2-1; 11 bases are shared with TRBD2. The ends lost 3 bases at V and 6 bases at J; junction bases unmatched: 7. This CDR3 contains 16 residues. Germline assignment: CDR1 WSHSY and CDR2 SAAADI. CDR3 coding DNA: TGCGCCAGCAGTGACCCAGGGACTAGCGGAGCCAATGAGCAGTTCTTC. Translated: CASSDPGTSGANEQFF.

The J gene is TRBJ1-4, the V gene TRBV2; 7 nucleotides align to TRBD1. This CDR3 is 13 amino acids long. Germline CDR1 is SNHLY and CDR2 is FYNNEI. Unmatched junction bases numbered 5, after V lost 6 bases and J lost 7 bases. The CDR3 sequence: CASRDRMPEKLFF. The DNA of the CDR3 is TGTGCCAGCAGGGACAGGATGCCTGAAAAACTGTTTTTT.

V and J are TRBV12-3 or TRBV12-4 and TRBJ1-2; D unresolved. Trimming removed 0 bases at V and 7 bases at J, with 9 bases between. The CDR3 is 13 amino acids. CDR3 protein: CASSLARRLGYTF. The CDR3 coding sequence is TGTGCCAGCAGTTTAGCGCGAAGGCTTGGCTACACCTTC.

The chain links TRBV15 to TRBJ2-3; D perhaps matches TRBD2 (5 bases). The germline V gene has CDR1 LNHNV and CDR2 YYDKDF (reference sequence). This CDR3 comprises 13 residues. The germline V and J ends were trimmed by 2 bases and 4 bases, with 7 bases remaining between them. CDR3 DNA: TGTGCCACCAGCAGACAAGCGGCAGATACGCAGTATTTT. Protein: CATSRQAADTQYF.

The chain couples TRBV11-2 to TRBJ2-5, with TRBD1 identical over 8 bases. The CDR3 totals 14 residues. The J segment lost 3 bases and the V segment lost 5 bases, leaving 5 bases of the junction unmatched. Germline V lookup: CDR1 SGHAT, CDR2 FQNNGV. The CDR3, as DNA: TGTGCCAGCAGCACGTCGACAGGGGAAGAGACCCAGTACTTC. Translated: CASSTSTGEETQYF. The full variable domain, completed using reference TRBV11-2 and TRBJ2-5, is EAGVAQSPRYKIIEKRQSVAFWCNPISGHATLYWYQQILGQGPKLLIQFQNNGVVDDSQLPKDRFSAERLKGVDSTLKIQPAKLEDSAVYLCASSTSTGEETQYFGPGTRLLVL.

There are a few counts of this clone. The chain uses TRBV20-1 and TRBJ1-2; D is possibly TRBD1 (6 bases). CDR1 DFQATT and CDR2 SNEGSKA come from the germline V gene (reference sequence). Trimming took off 3 bases at V and 4 bases at J, with 15 bases between the two ends. This CDR3 spans 14 amino acids. CDR3 sequence: CSASRGDIGYGYTF. The CDR3 DNA sequence: TGCAGTGCTAGTAGGGGGGACATCGGCTATGGCTACACCTTC.

CDR3 nucleotide sequence: TGTGCCAGCAGTTACTCACAGGGCCCCTACGAGCAGTACTTC. It translates to CASSYSQGPYEQYF. The chain combines TRBV6-6 with TRBJ2-7; D possibly corresponds to TRBD1 (6 bases). CDR1 MNHNY and CDR2 SVGAGI come from the germline V gene (reference sequence). The CDR3 extends over 14 amino acids. Trimming cost V 0 bases and J 2 bases, with 8 bases left between them.

CDR3 DNA: TGTGCCAGCAGTTTAGGGGGCGCCGGGAATGAGCAGTTCTTC. This sequence encodes CASSLGGAGNEQFF. The gene calls are TRBV27 and TRBJ2-1; a weak D match, TRBD1 (6 bases). V was pared by 2 bases and J by 7 bases, with 12 bases between. CDR3 size: 14 residues. CDR1 is MNHEY and CDR2 is SMNVEV in the germline V gene (reference sequence).

J is TRBJ1-1 and V is TRBV6-5, with D unresolved. This CDR3 region has 12 residues. V gave up 6 bases and J gave up 5 bases, with 10 bases separating them. Looked up from germline, CDR1 is MNHEY and CDR2 is SVGAGI. The CDR3 region has the DNA TGTGCCAGCAGCTTCGGTGGGACTGAAGCTTTCTTT. Translated: CASSFGGTEAFF.

The rearrangement uses TRBV9 and TRBJ2-7; 10 bases are shared with TRBD2. The CDR3 spans 14 residues. Germline V gene lookup returns CDR1 SGDLS and CDR2 YYNGEE. V was pared by 0 bases and J by 5 bases, with 2 bases of the junction left unmatched. The CDR3 here is CASSVGLAGDEQYF. The CDR3 bases are TGTGCCAGCAGCGTAGGGCTAGCGGGGGACGAGCAGTACTTC.

This chain uses TRBV6-5 with TRBJ2-2; D call uncertain. The CDR3 runs to 14 residues. Germline CDR1 is MNHEY and CDR2 is SVGAGI. The V and J ends lost 6 bases and 4 bases respectively, with 12 bases between them. CDR3 in DNA: TGTGCCAGCAGAGGGATGTCCGGCACCGGGGAGCTGTTTTTT. It specifies CASRGMSGTGELFF.

This chain uses TRBV11-2 with TRBJ1-1; no firm D call. V lost 5 bases and J lost 10, with 17 bases in between. The germline gives CDR1 SGHAT, CDR2 FQNNGV. CDR3 length: 13 amino acids. CDR3 sequence (DNA): TGTGCCAGCAGCCTCGGGAGGGTTGTTCGAGCTTTCTTT. It is translated as CASSLGRVVRAFF.

J is TRBJ2-5 and V is TRBV19; 10 nucleotides align to TRBD1. The germline V gene has CDR1 LNHDA and CDR2 SQIVND (reference sequence). This CDR3 has 15 residues. The V gene end was trimmed by 5 bases and the J gene end by 5 bases; junction bases not matched to a gene: 8. The CDR3 reads CASSPRTGGQETQYF. The CDR3 region has the DNA TGTGCCAGTAGTCCGCGGACAGGGGGGCAGGAGACCCAGTACTTC. The complete variable domain, with remaining parts taken from reference TRBV19 and TRBJ2-5, reads DGGITQSPKYLFRKEGQNVTLSCEQNLNHDAMYWYRQDPGQGLRLIYYSQIVNDFQKGDIAEGYSVSREKKESFPLTVTSAQKNPTAFYLCASSPRTGGQETQYFGPGTRLLVL.

The chain combines TRBV2 with TRBJ1-2; D perhaps matches TRBD1 (5 bases). This CDR3 is built from 14 residues. V was cut by 6 bases and J by 5 bases, with 16 bases left in between. Germline assignment: CDR1 SNHLY and CDR2 FYNNEI. CDR3 sequence reads: CASSPERQQYGYTF. DNA of the CDR3: TGTGCCAGCAGCCCAGAGCGACAGCAGTATGGCTACACCTTC.

This chain connects TRBV19 to TRBJ2-1; 10 bases agree with TRBD2. The CDR3 length is 15 residues. CDR1 is LNHDA and CDR2 is SQIVND in the germline V gene (reference sequence). The V gene end was trimmed by 5 bases and the J gene end by 2 bases; junction bases not matched to a gene: 3. CDR3 region: CASSPAGGPYNEQFF. The CDR3 bases are TGTGCCAGTAGTCCAGCGGGGGGGCCCTACAATGAGCAGTTCTTC.